This T cell receptor (beta chain) stems from a study of T cells in Graves' hyperthyroidism and ophthalmopathy. Stability of Graves' hyperthyroidism was defined as absent ophthalmopathy progression within 18 months. Hyperthyroidism was newly diagnosed in patients aged 18 to 65 (duration under 2 months). RNA transcripts were the template for amplifying TCR beta CDR3 regions. The TCR CDR3 was amplified in a first-round RT-PCR using the HTBI primer set. TCRdb ran MiXCR on the multiplex PCR reads and lists one entry per CDR3 protein. The sample yields about 590,000 distinct CDR3 sequences, 15% to 19% seen once. The sample taken for sequencing was blood. This TCR was sampled from a young woman with Graves' hyperthyroidism.

The DNA for the CDR3 is TGTGCCAGCAGTCCACTCGGGTCCTATGGCTACACCTTC. It yields the protein CASSPLGSYGYTF. This chain joins TRBV28 and TRBJ1-2, with no clear D. V gave up 5 bases and J gave up 4 bases, with 11 bases separating them. The CDR3 extends over 13 amino acids. The germline V gene encodes CDR1 MDHEN and CDR2 SYDVKM.